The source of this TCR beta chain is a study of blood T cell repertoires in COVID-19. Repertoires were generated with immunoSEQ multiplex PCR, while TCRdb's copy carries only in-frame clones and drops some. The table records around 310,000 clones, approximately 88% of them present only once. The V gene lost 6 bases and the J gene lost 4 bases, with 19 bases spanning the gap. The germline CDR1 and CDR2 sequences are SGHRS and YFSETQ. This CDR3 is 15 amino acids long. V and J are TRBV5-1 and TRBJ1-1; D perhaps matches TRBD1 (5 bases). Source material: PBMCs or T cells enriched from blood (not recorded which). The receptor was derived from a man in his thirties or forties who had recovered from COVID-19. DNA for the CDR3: TGCGCCAGCACCGAGAGTGGGGGGAGCGGCACTGAAGCTTTCTTT. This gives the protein CASTESGGSGTEAFF.